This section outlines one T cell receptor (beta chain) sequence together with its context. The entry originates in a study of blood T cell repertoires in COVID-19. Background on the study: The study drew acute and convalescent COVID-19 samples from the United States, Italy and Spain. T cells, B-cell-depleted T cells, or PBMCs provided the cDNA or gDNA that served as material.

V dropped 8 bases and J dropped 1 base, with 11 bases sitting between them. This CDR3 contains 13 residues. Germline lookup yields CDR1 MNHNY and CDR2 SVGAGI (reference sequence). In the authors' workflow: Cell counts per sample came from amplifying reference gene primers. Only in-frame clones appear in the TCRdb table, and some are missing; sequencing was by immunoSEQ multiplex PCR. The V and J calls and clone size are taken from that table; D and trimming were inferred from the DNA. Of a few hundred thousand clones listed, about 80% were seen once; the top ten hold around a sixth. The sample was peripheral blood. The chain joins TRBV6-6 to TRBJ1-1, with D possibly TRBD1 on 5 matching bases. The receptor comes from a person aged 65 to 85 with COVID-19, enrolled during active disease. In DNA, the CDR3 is TGTGCCAGCGGTTCAAGGGGGAACACTGAAGCTTTCTTT. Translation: CASGSRGNTEAFF.